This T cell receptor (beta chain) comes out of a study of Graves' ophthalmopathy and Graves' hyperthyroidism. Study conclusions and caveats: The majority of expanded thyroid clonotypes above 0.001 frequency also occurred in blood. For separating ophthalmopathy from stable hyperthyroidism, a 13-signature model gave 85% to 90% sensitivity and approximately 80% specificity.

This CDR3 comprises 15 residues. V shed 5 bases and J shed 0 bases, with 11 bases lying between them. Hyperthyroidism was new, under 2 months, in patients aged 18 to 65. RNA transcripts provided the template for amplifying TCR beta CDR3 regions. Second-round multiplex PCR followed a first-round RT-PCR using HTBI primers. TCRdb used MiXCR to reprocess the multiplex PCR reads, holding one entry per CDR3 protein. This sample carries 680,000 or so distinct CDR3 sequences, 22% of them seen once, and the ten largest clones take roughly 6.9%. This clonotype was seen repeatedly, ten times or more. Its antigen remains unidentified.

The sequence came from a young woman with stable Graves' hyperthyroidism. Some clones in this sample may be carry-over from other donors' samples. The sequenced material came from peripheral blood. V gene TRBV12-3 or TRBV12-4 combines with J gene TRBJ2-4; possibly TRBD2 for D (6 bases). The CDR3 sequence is CASSPLGGAKNIQYF. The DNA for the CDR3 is TGTGCCAGCAGTCCTCTCGGGGGAGCCAAAAACATTCAGTACTTC.